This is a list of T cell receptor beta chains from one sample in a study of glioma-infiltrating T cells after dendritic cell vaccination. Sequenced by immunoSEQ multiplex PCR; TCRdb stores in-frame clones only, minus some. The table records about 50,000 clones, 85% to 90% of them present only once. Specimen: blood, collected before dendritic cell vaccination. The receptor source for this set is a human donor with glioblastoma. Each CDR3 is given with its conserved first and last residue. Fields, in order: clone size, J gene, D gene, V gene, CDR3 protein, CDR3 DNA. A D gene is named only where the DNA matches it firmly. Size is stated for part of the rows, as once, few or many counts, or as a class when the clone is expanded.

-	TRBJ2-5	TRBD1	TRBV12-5	CASGLTGTGQETQYF	TGTGCTAGTGGTTTGACCGGGACAGGCCAAGAGACCCAGTACTTC
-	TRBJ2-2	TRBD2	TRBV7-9	CASSLLAGANTGELFF	TGTGCCAGCAGCCTTCTAGCGGGAGCGAACACCGGGGAGCTGTTTTTT
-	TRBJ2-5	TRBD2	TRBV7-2	CASSGGTSGRRGETQYF	TGTGCCAGCAGCGGAGGGACTAGCGGGAGGAGGGGAGAGACCCAGTACTTC
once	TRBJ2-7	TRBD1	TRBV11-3	CASSPTGGAYEQYF	TGTGCCAGCAGCCCAACAGGGGGCGCGTACGAGCAGTACTTC
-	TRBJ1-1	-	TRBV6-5	CASSSRAKLDPPKAFF	TGTGCCAGCAGTTCCAGGGCCAAATTAGATCCCCCGAAAGCTTTCTTT
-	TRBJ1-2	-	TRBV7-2	CASSNQGRGWTF	TGTGCCAGCAGCAACCAAGGGAGGGGTTGGACCTTC
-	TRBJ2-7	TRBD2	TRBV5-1	CASSWGGTYEQYF	TGCGCCAGCAGCTGGGGGGGGACCTACGAGCAGTACTTC
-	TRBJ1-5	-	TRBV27	CASGLADNQPQHF	TGTGCCAGCGGTCTGGCAGACAATCAGCCCCAGCATTTT
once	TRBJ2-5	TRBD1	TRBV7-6	CASSRDRLGTQYF	TGTGCCAGCAGCCGGGACAGGCTAGGGACCCAGTACTTC
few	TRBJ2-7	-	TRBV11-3	CASSLGQFYEQYF	TGTGCCAGCAGCTTAGGGCAGTTCTACGAGCAGTACTTC
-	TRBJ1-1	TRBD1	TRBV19	CASNKDRGRTEAFF	TGTGCCAGTAACAAGGACAGGGGTCGGACTGAAGCTTTCTTT
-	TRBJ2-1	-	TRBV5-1	CASSLVEGKEDEQFF	TGCGCCAGCAGCTTGGTGGAGGGAAAAGAGGATGAGCAGTTCTTC
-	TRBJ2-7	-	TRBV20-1	CSANRGEQYF	TGCAGTGCTAACCGGGGGGAGCAGTACTTC
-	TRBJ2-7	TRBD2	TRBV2	CASKVREVLGEQYF	TGTGCCAGCAAGGTGCGGGAGGTCCTTGGCGAGCAGTACTTC
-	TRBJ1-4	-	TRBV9	CASSVHSANEKLFF	TGTGCCAGCAGCGTCCACAGTGCTAATGAAAAACTGTTTTTT
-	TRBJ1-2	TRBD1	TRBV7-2	CASSSRTGGIYGYTF	TGTGCCAGCAGCTCACGGACAGGGGGCATCTATGGCTACACCTTC
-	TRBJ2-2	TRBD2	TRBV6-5	CASTHGGGTGELFF	TGTGCCAGCACCCACGGGGGGGGCACCGGGGAGCTGTTTTTT
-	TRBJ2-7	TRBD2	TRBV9	CASSTHSGGAVREQYF	TGTGCCAGCAGCACACATAGCGGGGGGGCCGTAAGGGAGCAGTACTTC
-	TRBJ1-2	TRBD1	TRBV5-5	CASRTDRGIYGYTF	TGTGCCAGCAGGACGGACAGGGGGATCTATGGCTACACCTTC
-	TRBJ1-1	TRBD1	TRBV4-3	CASSQDSTGATEAFF	TGCGCCAGCAGCCAAGATAGCACAGGGGCCACTGAAGCTTTCTTT
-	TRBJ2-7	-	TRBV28	CASSSSEQYF	TGTGCCAGCAGTTCATCCGAGCAGTACTTC
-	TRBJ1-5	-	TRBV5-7	CASRKRYGDLVQPQHF	TGTGCCAGCAGAAAACGGTACGGGGATTTGGTCCAGCCCCAGCATTTT
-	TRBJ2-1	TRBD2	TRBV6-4	CASRIRTSGGAFGEQFF	TGTGCCAGCAGAATCCGGACTAGCGGGGGGGCTTTCGGGGAGCAGTTCTTC
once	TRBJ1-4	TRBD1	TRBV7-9	CASSQGTGPRGEKLFF	TGTGCCAGCAGCCAAGGGACAGGGCCCCGGGGTGAAAAACTGTTTTTT
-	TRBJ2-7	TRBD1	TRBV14	CASSQGQGAHEQYF	TGTGCCAGCAGCCAAGGACAGGGGGCTCACGAGCAGTACTTC
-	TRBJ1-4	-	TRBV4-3	CASSQVRETNEKLFF	TGCGCCAGCAGCCAAGTCCGGGAAACTAATGAAAAACTGTTTTTT
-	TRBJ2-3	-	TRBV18	CASSPPSVDTQYF	TGTGCCAGCTCACCACCGTCAGTGGATACGCAGTATTTT
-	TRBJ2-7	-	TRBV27	CASSQDRMGAYEQYF	TGTGCCAGCAGTCAAGACAGGATGGGGGCCTACGAGCAGTACTTC
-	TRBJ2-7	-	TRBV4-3	CASSQDCREECEQYF	TGCGCCAGCAGCCAAGATTGCAGGGAAGAATGCGAGCAGTACTTC
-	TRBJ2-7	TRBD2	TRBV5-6	CASSSPGLAFSYEQYF	TGTGCCAGCAGCTCGCCGGGACTAGCGTTCTCCTACGAGCAGTACTTC
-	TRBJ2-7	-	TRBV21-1	CASSKKSGGFYEQYF	TGTGCCAGCAGCAAAAAGTCAGGGGGCTTCTACGAGCAGTACTTC
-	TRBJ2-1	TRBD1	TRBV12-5	CASGPTGTANYNEQFF	TGTGCTAGTGGACCTACCGGGACAGCGAATTACAATGAGCAGTTCTTC
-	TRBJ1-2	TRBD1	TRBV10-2	CASSEFSTGGVFLTNYGYTF	TGCGCCAGCAGTGAGTTCAGCACAGGGGGCGTATTTCTCACTAACTATGGCTACACCTTC
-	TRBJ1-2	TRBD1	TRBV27	CASSPSGQGNGYTF	TGTGCCAGCAGTCCTAGCGGACAGGGTAACGGCTACACCTTC
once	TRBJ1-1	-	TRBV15	CATSRRQATENTEAFF	TGTGCCACCAGCAGAAGACAGGCCACAGAGAACACTGAAGCTTTCTTT
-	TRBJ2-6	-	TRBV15	CATSRDLGHLSGANVLTF	TGTGCCACCAGCAGAGATCTAGGACACCTCTCTGGGGCCAACGTCCTGACTTTC
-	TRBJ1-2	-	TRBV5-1	CASSSGQTPNYGYTF	TGCGCCAGCAGCTCAGGACAGACTCCGAACTATGGCTACACCTTC
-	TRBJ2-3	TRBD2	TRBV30	CAWSLTGTSIDTQYF	TGTGCCTGGAGTCTTACCGGGACTAGCATCGATACGCAGTATTTT
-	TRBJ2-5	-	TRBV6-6	CASSQRAPQETQYF	TGTGCCAGCAGCCAGCGGGCACCTCAAGAGACCCAGTACTTC
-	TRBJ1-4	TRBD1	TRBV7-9	CASSLALGTENEKLFF	TGTGCCAGCAGCTTAGCGCTTGGGACAGAAAATGAAAAACTGTTTTTT
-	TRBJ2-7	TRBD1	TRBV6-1	CATRTGRGYEQYF	TGTGCCACCCGGACAGGGAGAGGCTACGAGCAGTACTTC
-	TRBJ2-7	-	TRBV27	CASTRAGGSSYEQYF	TGTGCCAGCACCCGAGCTGGAGGGAGTTCCTACGAGCAGTACTTC
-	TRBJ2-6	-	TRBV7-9	CASSLAAGGTGANVLTF	TGTGCCAGCAGCTTAGCCGCGGGCGGGACTGGGGCCAACGTCCTGACTTTC
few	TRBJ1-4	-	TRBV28	CASTGSGGSGEKLFF	TGTGCCAGCACCGGCTCGGGTGGATCTGGGGAAAAACTGTTTTTT
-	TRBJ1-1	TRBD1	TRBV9	CASSGVQGANTEAFF	TGTGCCAGCAGCGGAGTACAGGGGGCGAACACTGAAGCTTTCTTT
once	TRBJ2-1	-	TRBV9	CASSPRDSLNNEQFF	TGTGCCAGCAGCCCGCGGGACAGCCTAAACAATGAGCAGTTCTTC
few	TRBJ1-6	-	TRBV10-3	CAISPTGTSAGLNSPLHF	TGTGCCATCAGCCCCACCGGGACAAGTGCAGGATTAAATTCACCCCTCCACTTT
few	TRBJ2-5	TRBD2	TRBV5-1	CASSKGLGETQYF	TGCGCCAGCAGCAAAGGACTAGGAGAGACCCAGTACTTC
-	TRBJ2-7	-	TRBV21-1	CASSKTFRRTLGGQYF	TGTGCCAGCAGCAAAACGTTTCGGCGGACCCTCGGGGGGCAGTACTTC
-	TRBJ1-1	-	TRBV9	CASSVEGRVNTEAFF	TGTGCCAGCAGCGTAGAAGGCAGGGTGAACACTGAAGCTTTCTTT
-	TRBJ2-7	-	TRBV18	CASSPVPGLSSYEQYF	TGTGCCAGCTCACCTGTCCCGGGACTTAGCTCCTACGAGCAGTACTTC
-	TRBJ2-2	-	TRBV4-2	CASSLRTGRGTGELFF	TGTGCCAGCAGCCTGCGAACGGGGAGAGGCACCGGGGAGCTGTTTTTT
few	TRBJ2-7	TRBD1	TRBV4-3	CASSRSGTELSYEQYF	TGCGCCAGCAGCCGCTCCGGGACAGAGCTTTCCTACGAGCAGTACTTC